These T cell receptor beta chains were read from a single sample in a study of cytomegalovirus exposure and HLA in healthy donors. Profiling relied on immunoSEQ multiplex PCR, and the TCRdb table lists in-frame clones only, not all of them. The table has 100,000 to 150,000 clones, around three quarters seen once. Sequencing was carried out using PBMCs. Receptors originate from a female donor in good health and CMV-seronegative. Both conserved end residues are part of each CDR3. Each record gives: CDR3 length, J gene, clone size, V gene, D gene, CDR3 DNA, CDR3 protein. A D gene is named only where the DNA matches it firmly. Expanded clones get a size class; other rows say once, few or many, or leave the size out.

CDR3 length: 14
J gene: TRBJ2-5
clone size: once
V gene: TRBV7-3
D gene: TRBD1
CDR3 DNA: TGTGCCAGCAGCTCGGGACAGGGCTTTCAGACCCAGTACTTC
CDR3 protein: CASSSGQGFQTQYF

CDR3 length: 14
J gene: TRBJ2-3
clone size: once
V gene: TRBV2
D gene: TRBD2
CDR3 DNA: TGTGCCAGCAGTGGCTTTAGCGGGGTAGATACGCAGTATTTT
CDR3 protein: CASSGFSGVDTQYF

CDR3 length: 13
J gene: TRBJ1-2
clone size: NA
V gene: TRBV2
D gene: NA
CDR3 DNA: TGTGCCAGCAGGACGGACATCTCATATGGCTACACCTTC
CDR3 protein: CASRTDISYGYTF

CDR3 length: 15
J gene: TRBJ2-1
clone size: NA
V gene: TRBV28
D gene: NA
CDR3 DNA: TGTGCCAGCAGTACCAACCGGGACTCCGACAATGAGCAGTTCTTC
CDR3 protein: CASSTNRDSDNEQFF

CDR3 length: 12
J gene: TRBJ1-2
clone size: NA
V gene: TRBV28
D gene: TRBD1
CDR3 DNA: TGTGCCAGTTGGGGACAGGGGATTGGCTACACCTTC
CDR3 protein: CASWGQGIGYTF

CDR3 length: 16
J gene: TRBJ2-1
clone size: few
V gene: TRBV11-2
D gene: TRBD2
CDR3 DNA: TGTGCCAGCAGGCTCATAGCGGGAGGGCGTTACAATGAGCAGTTCTTC
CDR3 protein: CASRLIAGGRYNEQFF

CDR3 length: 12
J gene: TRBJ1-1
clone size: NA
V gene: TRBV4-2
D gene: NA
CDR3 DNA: TGTGCCAGCAGCTCTCAGGCAGGTGAAGCTTTCTTT
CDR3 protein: CASSSQAGEAFF

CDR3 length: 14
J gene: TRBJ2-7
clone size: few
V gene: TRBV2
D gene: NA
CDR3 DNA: TGTGCCGCCCAGAGAGAGCGGATCTCCTACGAGCAGTACTTC
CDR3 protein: CAAQRERISYEQYF

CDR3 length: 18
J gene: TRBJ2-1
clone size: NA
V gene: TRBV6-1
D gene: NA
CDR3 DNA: TGTGCCAGCAGTGAAGAGGTGTTCAGGCGGGGGCTCTCCAATGAGCAGTTCTTC
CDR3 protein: CASSEEVFRRGLSNEQFF

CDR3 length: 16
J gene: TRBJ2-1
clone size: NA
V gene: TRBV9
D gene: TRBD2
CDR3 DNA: TGTGCCAGCAGCGTAGTAGGACTAGCGGGAGACGTTGAGCAGTTCTTC
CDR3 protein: CASSVVGLAGDVEQFF

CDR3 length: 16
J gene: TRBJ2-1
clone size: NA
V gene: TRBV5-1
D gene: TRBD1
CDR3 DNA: TGCGCCAGCAGCTGGGGGACAGGGGTAGCACTATGGGAGCAGTTCTTC
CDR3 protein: CASSWGTGVALWEQFF

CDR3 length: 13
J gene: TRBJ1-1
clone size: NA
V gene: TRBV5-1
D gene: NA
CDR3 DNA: TGCGCCAGCAGCTTGGCCACGGGGACTGAAGCTTTCTTT
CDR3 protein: CASSLATGTEAFF

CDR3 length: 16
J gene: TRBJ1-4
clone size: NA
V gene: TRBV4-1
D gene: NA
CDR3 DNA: TGCGCCAGCAGCCAAGGGACAGCTGCAACTAATGAAAAACTGTTTTTT
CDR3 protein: CASSQGTAATNEKLFF

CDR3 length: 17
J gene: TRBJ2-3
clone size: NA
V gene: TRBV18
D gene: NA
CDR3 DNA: TGTGCCAGCTCACCACCGTACGCAGGCAGGGGCGAAGATACGCAGTATTTT
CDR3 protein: CASSPPYAGRGEDTQYF

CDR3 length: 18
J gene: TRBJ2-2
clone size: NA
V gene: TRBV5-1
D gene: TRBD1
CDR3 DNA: TGCGCCAGCAGCCTGACCGAGGGACAGGGTTCGAACACCGGGGAGCTGTTTTTT
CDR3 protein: CASSLTEGQGSNTGELFF

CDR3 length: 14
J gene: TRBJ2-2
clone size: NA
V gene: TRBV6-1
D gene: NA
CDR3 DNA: TGTGCCAGCAGTGAAACACGGAACACCGGGGAGCTGTTTTTT
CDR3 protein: CASSETRNTGELFF

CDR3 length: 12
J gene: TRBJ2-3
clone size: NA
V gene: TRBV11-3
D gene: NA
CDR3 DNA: TGTGCCAGCAGCTTAGGCGAAGGGGCGCAGTATTTT
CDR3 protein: CASSLGEGAQYF

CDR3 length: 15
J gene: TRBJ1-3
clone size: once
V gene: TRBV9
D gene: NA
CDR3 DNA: TGTGCCAGCAGCAGGCACAGGGTGGATGGAAACACCATATATTTT
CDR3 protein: CASSRHRVDGNTIYF

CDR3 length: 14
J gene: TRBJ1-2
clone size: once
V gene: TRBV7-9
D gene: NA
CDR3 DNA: TGTGCCAGCAGCTTAGGGAGGCAGGACTATGGCTACACCTTC
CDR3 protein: CASSLGRQDYGYTF

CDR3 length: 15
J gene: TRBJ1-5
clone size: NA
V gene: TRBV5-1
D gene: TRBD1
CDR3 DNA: TGCGCCAGCAGCTTCGACGGACAGGACAATCAGCCCCAGCATTTT
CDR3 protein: CASSFDGQDNQPQHF

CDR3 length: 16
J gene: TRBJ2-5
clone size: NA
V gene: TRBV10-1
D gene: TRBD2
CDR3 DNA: TGCGCCAGCAGTGAGTGGGCGTCGGGGGGCCAAGAGACCCAGTACTTC
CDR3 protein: CASSEWASGGQETQYF

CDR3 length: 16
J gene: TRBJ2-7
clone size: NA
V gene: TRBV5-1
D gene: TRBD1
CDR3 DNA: TGCGCCAGCAGCCAGGCCGGGACAGGGGATCCCTACGAGCAGTACTTC
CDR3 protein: CASSQAGTGDPYEQYF

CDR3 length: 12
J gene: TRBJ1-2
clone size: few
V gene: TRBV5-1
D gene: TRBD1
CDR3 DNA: TGCGCCAGCAGCCCGGAGGGGGCTGTCTACACCTTC
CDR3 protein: CASSPEGAVYTF

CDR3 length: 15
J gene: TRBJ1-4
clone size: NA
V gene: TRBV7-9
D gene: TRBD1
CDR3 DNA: TGTGCCAGCAGCCAAACGACAGGGGCTAATGAAAAACTGTTTTTT
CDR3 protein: CASSQTTGANEKLFF

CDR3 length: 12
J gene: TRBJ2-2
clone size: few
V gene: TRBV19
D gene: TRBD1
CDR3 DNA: TGTGCCAGTAGACAGGGGTTCGGGGAGCTGTTTTTT
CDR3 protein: CASRQGFGELFF

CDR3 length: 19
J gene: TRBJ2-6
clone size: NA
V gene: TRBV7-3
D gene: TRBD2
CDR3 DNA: TGTGCCAGCAGCTTAATCCCTGTAGCGGGAGGGCCTGGGGCCAACGTCCTGACTTTC
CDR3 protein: CASSLIPVAGGPGANVLTF

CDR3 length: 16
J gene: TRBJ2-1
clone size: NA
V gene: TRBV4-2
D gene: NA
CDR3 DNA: TGTGCCAGCAGCCAAAGAGTGGGGGGAGTGGCAGGGGAGCAGTTCTTC
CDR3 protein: CASSQRVGGVAGEQFF

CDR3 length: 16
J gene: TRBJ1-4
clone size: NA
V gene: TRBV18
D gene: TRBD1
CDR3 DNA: TGTGCCAGCTCACCCGGGACAGCGAAGACTAATGAAAAACTGTTTTTT
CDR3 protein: CASSPGTAKTNEKLFF

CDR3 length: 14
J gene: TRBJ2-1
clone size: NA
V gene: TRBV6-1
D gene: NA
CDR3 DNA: TGTGCCAGCACCCTTAGGACAGACTACAATGAGCAGTTCTTC
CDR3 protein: CASTLRTDYNEQFF

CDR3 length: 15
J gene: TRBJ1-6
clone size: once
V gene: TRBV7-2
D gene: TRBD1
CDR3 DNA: TGTGCCAGCAGCTTATCGGGGACAGGGGAGTCACCCCTCCACTTT
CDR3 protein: CASSLSGTGESPLHF

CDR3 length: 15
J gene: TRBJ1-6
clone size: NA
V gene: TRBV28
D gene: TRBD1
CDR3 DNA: TGTGCCAGCAGCCGCCGGACAGGTCTCTATTCACCCCTCCACTTT
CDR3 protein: CASSRRTGLYSPLHF

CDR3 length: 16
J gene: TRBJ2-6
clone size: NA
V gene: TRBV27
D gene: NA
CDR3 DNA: TGTGCCAGCAGGGATAGTCTAGGTGCTGGGGCCAACGTCCTGACTTTC
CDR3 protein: CASRDSLGAGANVLTF

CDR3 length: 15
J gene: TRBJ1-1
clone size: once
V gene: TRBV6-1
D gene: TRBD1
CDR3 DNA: TGTGCCAGCACTTCGATAGGACAGGGGAACACTGAAGCTTTCTTT
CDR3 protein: CASTSIGQGNTEAFF

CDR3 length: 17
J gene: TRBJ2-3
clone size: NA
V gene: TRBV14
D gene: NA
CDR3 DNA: TGTGCCAGCAGCCCTACCGCCTCGGTCTTTAGCACAGATACGCAGTATTTT
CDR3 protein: CASSPTASVFSTDTQYF

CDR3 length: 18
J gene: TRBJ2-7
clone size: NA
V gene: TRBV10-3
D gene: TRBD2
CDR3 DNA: TGTGCCATCAGTGAGTCTGGGACTAGCGGGAGGAGCTCCTACGAGCAGTACTTC
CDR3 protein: CAISESGTSGRSSYEQYF

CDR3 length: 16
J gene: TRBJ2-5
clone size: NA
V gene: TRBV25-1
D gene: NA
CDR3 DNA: TGTGCCAGCAGTGAAGGGTCTAGCCGAAGCCAAGAGACCCAGTACTTC
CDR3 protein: CASSEGSSRSQETQYF

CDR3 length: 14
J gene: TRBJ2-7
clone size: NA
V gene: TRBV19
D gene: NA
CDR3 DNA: TGTGCCAGTAGTAGGGACACTTCTGGCTACGAGCAGTACTTC
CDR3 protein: CASSRDTSGYEQYF

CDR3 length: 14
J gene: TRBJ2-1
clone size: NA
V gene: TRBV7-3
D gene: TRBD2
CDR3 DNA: TGTGCCAGCAGCCCGGGACTAGAGCGGGATGAGCAGTTCTTC
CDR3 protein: CASSPGLERDEQFF

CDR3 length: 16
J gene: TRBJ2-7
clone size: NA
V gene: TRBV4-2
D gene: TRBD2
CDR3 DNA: TGTGCCAGCAGCCCATCGACTAGCGGGGGGTCCTACGAGCAGTACTTC
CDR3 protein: CASSPSTSGGSYEQYF

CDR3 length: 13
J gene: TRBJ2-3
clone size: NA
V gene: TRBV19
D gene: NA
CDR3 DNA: TGTGCCAGTAGTATTCAACGGACAGATACGCAGTATTTT
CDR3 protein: CASSIQRTDTQYF

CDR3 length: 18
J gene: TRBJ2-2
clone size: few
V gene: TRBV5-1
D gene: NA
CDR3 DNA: TGCGCCAGCAGCTCGGGAGGAGGGGGACCTATTAACACCGGGGAGCTGTTTTTT
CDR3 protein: CASSSGGGGPINTGELFF

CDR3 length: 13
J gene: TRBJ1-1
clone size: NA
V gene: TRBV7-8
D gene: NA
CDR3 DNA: TGTGCCAGCAGCCCCCTCCGGAGCACTGAAGCTTTCTTT
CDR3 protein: CASSPLRSTEAFF

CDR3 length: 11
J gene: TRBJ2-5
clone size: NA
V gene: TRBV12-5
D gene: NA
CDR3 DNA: TGTGCTAGTGGTTTCGGAGAGACCCAGTACTTC
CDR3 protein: CASGFGETQYF

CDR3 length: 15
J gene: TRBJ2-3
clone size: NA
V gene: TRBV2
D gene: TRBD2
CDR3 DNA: TGTGCCAGCTACGGACTAGACGGACCTGGGGATACGCAGTATTTT
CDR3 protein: CASYGLDGPGDTQYF

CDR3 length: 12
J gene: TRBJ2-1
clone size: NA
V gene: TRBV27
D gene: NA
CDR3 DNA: TGTGCCAGCAGGTCCCTCCTCAATGAGCAGTTCTTC
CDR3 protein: CASRSLLNEQFF

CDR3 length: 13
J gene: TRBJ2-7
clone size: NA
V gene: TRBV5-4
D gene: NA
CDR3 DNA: TGTGCCAGCAGCTTGGTCGGGGGATACGAGCAGTACTTC
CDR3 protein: CASSLVGGYEQYF

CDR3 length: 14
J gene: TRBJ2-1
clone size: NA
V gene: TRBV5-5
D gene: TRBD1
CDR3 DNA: TGTGCCAGCAGCCGGGGACAGAACTACAATGAGCAGTTCTTC
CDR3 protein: CASSRGQNYNEQFF

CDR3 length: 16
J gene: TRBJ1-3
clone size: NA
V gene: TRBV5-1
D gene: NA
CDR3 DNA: TGCGCCAGCAGCTTGGGGCAGGGGTTAATCGGAAACACCATATATTTT
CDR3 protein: CASSLGQGLIGNTIYF

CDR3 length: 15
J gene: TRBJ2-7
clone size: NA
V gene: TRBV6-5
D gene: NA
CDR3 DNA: TGTGCCAGCAGGAGTTCCAGGGGCTATGAGGGCGAGCAGTACTTC
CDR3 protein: CASRSSRGYEGEQYF